Listed below are T cell receptor beta chains from one sample, sequenced in a study of control samples from healthy donors and cancer patients. The table came from immunoSEQ multiplex PCR; TCRdb's copy has only in-frame clones and leaves some out. This table has 75,000 to 80,000 clones, roughly 90% appearing once. Sequences were obtained from PBMCs. These TCRs come from a woman in her fifties or sixties with colorectal cancer. The CDR3 runs from the conserved cysteine through the conserved F or W. D genes are given only for firm matches. Some rows mark clone size as missing; the rest say once, few, many or name a class of expanded clone.

TRBJ2-2 TRBV5-1 - 15 TRBD1 CASSLTTGSTGELFF TGCGCCAGCAGCCTAACGACAGGGAGCACCGGGGAGCTGTTTTTT
TRBJ2-3 TRBV5-4 - 15 TRBD1 CASSLDRGGTDTQYF TGTGCCAGCAGCTTGGACAGGGGGGGCACAGATACGCAGTATTTT
TRBJ1-1 TRBV19 - 14 - CASTLSQVGTEAFF TGTGCCAGTACCTTGAGCCAGGTTGGGACTGAAGCTTTCTTT
TRBJ1-2 TRBV25-1 - 11 - CASTGDYGYTF TGTGCCAGCACAGGGGACTATGGCTACACCTTC
TRBJ1-4 TRBV7-2 - 16 - CASSLDAGDQNEKLFF TGTGCCAGCAGCTTAGATGCGGGGGACCAAAATGAAAAACTGTTTTTT
TRBJ1-1 TRBV6-1 - 14 - CASSEGGRLTEAFF TGTGCCAGCAGTGAGGGGGGGCGTCTCACTGAAGCTTTCTTT
TRBJ2-1 TRBV6-6 - 13 - CASSPRSYNEQFF TGTGCCAGCAGTCCCCGCTCCTACAATGAGCAGTTCTTC
TRBJ2-1 TRBV10-3 - 19 - CAISEVGGGAPSSYNEQFF TGTGCCATCAGTGAGGTGGGAGGGGGCGCCCCCAGCTCCTACAATGAGCAGTTCTTC
TRBJ1-2 TRBV28 - 15 - CASSFWTEFNYGYTF TGTGCCAGCAGTTTTTGGACAGAATTCAACTATGGCTACACCTTC
TRBJ1-4 TRBV4-1 - 18 TRBD1 CASSPARTGAATNEKLFF TGCGCCAGCAGCCCAGCGCGGACAGGGGCTGCAACTAATGAAAAACTGTTTTTT
TRBJ1-6 TRBV27 - 14 - CASATGDRHSPLHF TGTGCCAGCGCCACGGGAGACAGACATTCACCCCTCCACTTT
TRBJ1-2 TRBV27 - 13 TRBD1 CASTTTGLRGYTF TGTGCCAGCACGACGACAGGGCTTAGGGGCTACACCTTC
TRBJ1-5 TRBV10-2 - 13 TRBD1 CASGGQNNQPQHF TGCGCCAGCGGGGGACAGAACAATCAGCCCCAGCATTTT
TRBJ2-3 TRBV10-2 - 12 - CASSPGPDTQYF TGCGCCAGCAGTCCGGGGCCAGATACGCAGTATTTT
TRBJ1-6 TRBV6-5 - 14 - CASTTGTAGSPLHF TGTGCCAGCACTACAGGGACGGCAGGCTCACCCCTCCACTTT
TRBJ1-5 TRBV18 - 13 - CASSPGLRQPQHF TGTGCCAGCTCACCAGGGCTTCGGCAGCCCCAGCATTTT
TRBJ1-3 TRBV3-1/TRBV3-2 - 15 - CASSQEMGAGNTIYF TGTGCCAGCAGCCAAGAGATGGGGGCTGGAAACACCATATATTTT
TRBJ2-1 TRBV6-2/TRBV6-3 - 15 - CASSYPGSGFDEQFF TGTGCCAGCAGTTACCCCGGGTCAGGGTTCGATGAGCAGTTCTTC
TRBJ2-5 TRBV6-2/TRBV6-3 - 12 - CASSYSKETQYF TGTGCCAGCAGTTACTCGAAAGAGACCCAGTACTTC
TRBJ1-4 TRBV28 - 14 - CATSTSGPNGKLFF TGTGCCACCTCTACCTCCGGGCCCAACGGAAAACTGTTTTTT
TRBJ2-1 TRBV10-2 - 17 TRBD2 CASSETSGVSSYNEQFF TGCGCCAGCAGTGAGACTAGCGGGGTAAGCTCCTACAATGAGCAGTTCTTC
TRBJ1-3 TRBV10-3 - 13 - CAISAGAGNTIYF TGTGCCATCAGCGCAGGGGCTGGAAACACCATATATTTT
TRBJ1-3 TRBV28 - 14 - CASSLGGTGNTIYF TGTGCCAGCAGTTTAGGGGGGACTGGAAACACCATATATTTT
TRBJ1-1 TRBV20-1 - 12 - CSASMGYTEAFF TGCAGTGCTAGTATGGGGTACACTGAAGCTTTCTTT
TRBJ1-2 TRBV28 - 16 TRBD1 CASSLSRTGANYGYTF TGTGCCAGCAGTTTATCCCGGACAGGGGCTAACTATGGCTACACCTTC
TRBJ1-1 TRBV3-1/TRBV3-2 - 13 TRBD1 CASSYNSGGEAFF TGTGCCAGCAGCTATAATTCAGGGGGCGAAGCTTTCTTT
TRBJ2-1 TRBV19 once 15 TRBD2 CASSTTSGAYNEQFF TGTGCCAGTAGTACGACTAGCGGGGCTTACAATGAGCAGTTCTTC
TRBJ1-1 TRBV7-2 once 14 - CASSLLGGGTEAFF TGTGCCAGCAGCTTGCTGGGTGGAGGGACTGAAGCTTTCTTT
TRBJ1-3 TRBV3-1/TRBV3-2 - 15 - CASSQEAGTGNTIYF TGTGCCAGCAGCCAAGAGGCGGGGACTGGAAACACCATATATTTT
TRBJ2-2 TRBV15 - 16 TRBD1 CATSRGAGGLAGELFF TGTGCCACCAGCAGAGGGGCAGGGGGCTTGGCCGGGGAGCTGTTTTTT
TRBJ2-3 TRBV2 - 16 - CASSEGGGPRTDTQYF TGTGCCAGCAGTGAAGGGGGGGGGCCCCGCACAGATACGCAGTATTTT
TRBJ2-5 TRBV6-2/TRBV6-3 - 11 - CASSFQETQYF TGTGCCAGCAGTTTCCAAGAGACCCAGTACTTC
TRBJ2-1 TRBV19 - 15 TRBD1 CASSIEQGYYNEQFF TGTGCCAGTAGTATAGAACAGGGGTACTACAATGAGCAGTTCTTC
TRBJ1-5 TRBV28 - 17 - CASSGTGIGHSNQPQHF TGTGCCAGCAGCGGTACAGGGATCGGGCATAGCAATCAGCCCCAGCATTTT
TRBJ1-2 TRBV5-4 - 13 - CASSSGPFGGYTF TGTGCCAGCAGCTCCGGGCCATTTGGAGGCTACACCTTC
TRBJ1-2 TRBV18 - 13 - CASSPPSGESYTF TGTGCCAGCTCACCACCGAGTGGGGAGAGCTACACCTTC
TRBJ2-3 TRBV14 - 16 TRBD2 CASSQLSGLSTDTQYF TGTGCCAGCAGCCAACTTAGCGGGCTAAGCACAGATACGCAGTATTTT
TRBJ2-1 TRBV7-3 - 15 - CASSLAGRSYNEQFF TGTGCCAGCAGCTTAGCGGGTCGCTCCTACAATGAGCAGTTCTTC
TRBJ1-3 TRBV18 - 15 - CASSPFRGFGNTIYF TGTGCCAGCTCACCCTTTCGCGGATTTGGAAACACCATATATTTT
TRBJ1-1 TRBV7-9 - 16 TRBD1 CASSLGQGILNTEAFF TGTGCCAGCAGCCTCGGACAGGGTATACTCAACACTGAAGCTTTCTTT
TRBJ2-3 TRBV3-1/TRBV3-2 - 13 - CASSQDEHSTQYF TGTGCCAGCAGCCAAGATGAGCATAGTACGCAGTATTTT
TRBJ1-3 TRBV7-9 - 16 TRBD1 CASSLGQGGTGNTIYF TGTGCCAGCAGCTTAGGACAGGGAGGGACTGGAAACACCATATATTTT
TRBJ2-1 TRBV30 - 15 - CAWSEGQFAYNEQFF TGTGCCTGGAGTGAGGGGCAATTCGCCTACAATGAGCAGTTCTTC
TRBJ1-2 TRBV2 - 11 - CASADRYGYTF TGTGCCAGCGCGGACAGATATGGCTACACCTTC
TRBJ2-3 TRBV27 - 12 - CASRGVADTQYF TGTGCCAGCAGGGGGGTCGCAGATACGCAGTATTTT
TRBJ1-4 TRBV7-2 - 16 - CASSTGRRGTNEKLFF TGTGCCAGCAGCACCGGTCGCCGGGGGACTAATGAAAAACTGTTTTTT
TRBJ1-2 TRBV7-2 - 12 - CASGAGFYGYTF TGTGCCAGCGGAGCAGGGTTCTATGGCTACACCTTC
TRBJ1-1 TRBV12-3/TRBV12-4 - 13 - CASSLRGNTEAFF TGTGCCAGCAGTTTACGGGGGAACACTGAAGCTTTCTTT
TRBJ1-1 TRBV19 - 15 - CASSPRPQGSTEAFF TGTGCCAGTAGCCCACGCCCACAGGGTAGCACTGAAGCTTTCTTT
TRBJ1-2 TRBV10-3 - 11 - CAIRTVGDYTF TGTGCCATCAGAACCGTAGGGGACTACACCTTC
TRBJ1-1 TRBV5-1 - 14 - CASSLGGAGTEAFF TGCGCCAGCAGCTTGGGGGGGGCCGGAACTGAAGCTTTCTTT
TRBJ1-2 TRBV24-1 - 13 TRBD1 CATSDMGQASYTF TGTGCCACCAGTGACATGGGACAGGCGAGCTACACCTTC
TRBJ2-1 TRBV24-1 - 12 - CATGRGAGEQFF TGTGCCACCGGAAGGGGGGCCGGTGAGCAGTTCTTC
TRBJ1-3 TRBV21-1 once 15 - CASSVVRGNGNTIYF TGTGCCAGCAGCGTAGTCAGGGGCAATGGAAACACCATATATTTT
TRBJ1-5 TRBV7-2 - 13 - CASSRRWGQPQHF TGTGCCAGCAGCCGGAGGTGGGGGCAGCCCCAGCATTTT